This TCR beta chain was found in a study of T cell clones after liver transplantation. As for the study in general: As an antigen-independent comparator, third-party-reactive TCRbeta sequences came from pre-transplant mixed lymphocyte reactions.

Study observations and caveats: Circulating graft-donor-reactive CD4 TCRbeta sequences fell significantly post-transplant in 5 of 8 subjects.

Profiled with immunoSEQ multiplex PCR; TCRdb holds only in-frame clones, not every one. The sample shows around 76,000 clones, 80% of them seen only once. Notes on this clone: Its antigen remains unknown.

The origin of this receptor is a human patient who received a liver transplant. T cells may partly derive from the graft donor. The sequencing here drew on CD4+ T cells from blood, taken 12 months after liver transplant.

DNA for the CDR3: TGTGCCAGCAGTGAAGCGGGGACAGGACAAGAGACCCAGTACTTC. This sequence encodes CASSEAGTGQETQYF. The rearrangement joins TRBV2 to TRBJ2-5, with TRBD1 identical over 8 bases. V was pared by 0 bases and J by 2 bases, with 2 bases of the junction left unmatched. Germline CDR1 is SNHLY and CDR2 is FYNNEI. CDR3 length: 15 residues.